These 27 T cell receptor beta chains came from one sample sequenced in a study of naive and memory T cell subsets. Study-wide points: Possibly reflecting memory cells re-expressing CD45RA, a few larger clonotypes occurred in naive repertoires, especially CD8.

Antigens for these TCRs are unknown. Both TRBC1 and TRBC2 were covered by a beta constant-region primer of two equimolar oligonucleotides. The ligated cDNA underwent four PCR rounds using SP2 and nested alpha and beta constant-region primers. Each CDR3 protein is one row after TCRdb ran MiXCR on the UMI-ligation and nested PCR reads. Among 140,000 to 150,000 distinct CDR3 sequences, approximately 24% were seen once, and the ten largest hold around 0.097%. Sequencing was done on a sample of naive CD4+ T cells from blood. These receptor sequences come from a human donor in good health.

This rearrangement joins TRBV28 to TRBJ2-7, with 11 bases fitting TRBD2. Per germline, CDR1 MDHEN and CDR2 SYDVKM. The CDR3 runs to 15 residues. V trimming: 5 bases; J trimming: 2 bases; junction bases outside the gene matches: 5. The CDR3: CASSPGTSGAYEQYF. The CDR3 nucleotides read TGTGCCAGCAGTCCTGGGACTAGCGGAGCCTACGAGCAGTACTTC. Full variable domain (missing parts from reference TRBV28 and TRBJ2-7): DVKVTQSSRYLVKRTGEKVFLECVQDMDHENMFWYRQDPGLGLRLIYFSYDVKMKEKGDIPEGYSVSREKKERFSLILESASTNQTSMYLCASSPGTSGAYEQYFGPGTRLTVT.

This clonotype was seen repeatedly, ten times or more. The chain employs TRBV27 and TRBJ1-1; D call uncertain. The CDR3 has 15 residues. Trimming left V 3 bases short and J 1 base short, with 12 bases between. Germline CDR1 MNHEY, CDR2 SMNVEV (reference sequence). The DNA for the CDR3 is TGTGCCAGCAGTTTTAAGCTATTGACGAACACTGAAGCTTTCTTT. Protein sequence: CASSFKLLTNTEAFF.

This clonotype was seen only a few times. The chain is built from TRBV20-1 and TRBJ2-7, with TRBD1 matching over 7 bases. Germline loops: CDR1 DFQATT, CDR2 SNEGSKA (reference sequence). Unmatched junction bases numbered 11, after V lost 6 bases and J lost 3 bases. CDR3 length: 14 residues. CDR3 in DNA: TGCAGTGCCTCGAGACAGGGTCTGCGCTACGAGCAGTACTTC. It translates to CSASRQGLRYEQYF.

This clonotype was seen repeatedly, ten times or more. The genes are TRBV3-1 and TRBJ2-5; D possibly matches TRBD1 or TRBD2 (7 bases each). Germline CDR1 LGHDT, CDR2 YNNKEL (reference sequence). CDR3 length equals 15 residues. V lost 3 bases and J 5 bases, leaving 16 bases between the germline ends. The CDR3 loop is CASSHWREGAETQYF. CDR3 sequence (DNA): TGTGCCAGCAGCCATTGGAGGGAGGGGGCCGAGACCCAGTACTTC.

The table lists this clonotype with a few counts. The CDR3 sequence: CASSPLKNYPTGTQYF. DNA of the CDR3: TGTGCCAGCAGTCCCCTAAAAAACTACCCAACTGGGACCCAGTACTTC. The V call is TRBV12-3 or TRBV12-4, the J call TRBJ2-5; D is uncertain. This CDR3 has 16 amino acids. The V end was cut by 5 bases, the J end by 7 bases, with 23 bases between.

The V and J genes are TRBV20-1 and TRBJ2-1, with 13 bases that match TRBD2. This CDR3 contains 15 residues. Unmatched junction bases numbered 5, after V lost 2 bases and J lost 7 bases. Germline V gives CDR1 DFQATT, CDR2 SNEGSKA (reference sequence). CDR3 coding DNA: TGCAGTGCTAGAAGGACTAGCGGGAGTGGAAATGAGCAGTTCTTC. Translated: CSARRTSGSGNEQFF.

This sequence joins TRBV12-3 or TRBV12-4 and TRBJ2-2; perhaps TRBD2 as D (6 bases). The CDR3 loop spans 14 amino acids. V was cut by 9 bases and J by 0 bases, with 11 bases left in between. Written as DNA, the CDR3 is TGTGCCAGTACCGGGAGTACGAACACCGGGGAGCTGTTTTTT. Its translation: CASTGSTNTGELFF.

The CDR3 coding sequence is TGTGCCAGCAGTGAAAGGCGAACTGAGCAGTTCTTC. Translating it yields CASSERRTEQFF. The chain uses TRBV2 and TRBJ2-1; D is undetermined. The germline V gene encodes CDR1 SNHLY and CDR2 FYNNEI. This CDR3 is 12 amino acids long. Trimming stripped 2 bases from V and 9 bases from J, with 8 bases between.

In its sample, this clonotype was seen a few times. The chain links TRBV27 to TRBJ1-5; 10 nucleotides line up with TRBD1. Germline-derived CDR1 and CDR2 are MNHEY and SMNVEV (reference sequence). CDR3 size: 14 residues. V trimming: 5 bases; J trimming: 9 bases; junction bases outside the gene matches: 7. CDR3 in DNA: TGTGCCAGCAGTCAAGGGACAGGGGAGAGGCCCCAGCATTTT. It encodes CASSQGTGERPQHF.

This clonotype was counted between two and nine times. J is TRBJ2-1 and V is TRBV7-6; TRBD2 agrees at 13 bases. V shed 2 bases and J 5 bases; nucleotides not matched to a gene: 12. The CDR3 totals 19 residues. Per germline, CDR1 SGHVS and CDR2 FNYEAQ. CDR3 in amino acids: CASSLSGGGLAGVDNEQFF. The CDR3 DNA is TGTGCCAGCAGCTTAAGTGGGGGAGGACTAGCGGGAGTCGACAATGAGCAGTTCTTC. The full variable domain, rest sourced from reference TRBV7-6 and TRBJ2-1, is GAGVSQSPRYKVTKRGQDVALRCDPISGHVSLYWYRQALGQGPEFLTYFNYEAQQDKSGLPNDRFSAERPEGSISTLTIQRTEQRDSAMYRCASSLSGGGLAGVDNEQFFGPGTRLTVL.

J is TRBJ2-1 and V is TRBV3-1; 14 positions match TRBD2. This CDR3 is 21 amino acids long. V was clipped by 0 bases and J by 1 base; unmatched bases: 11. Germline CDR1 and CDR2: LGHDT and YNNKEL (reference sequence). Here the CDR3 DNA reads TGTGCCAGCAGCCAAGAGAGCGGCGGGACTAGCGGGAGTGGGTCCTACAATGAGCAGTTCTTC. Amino acids: CASSQESGGTSGSGSYNEQFF.

This clonotype has just a few counts. This chain joins TRBV12-3 or TRBV12-4 and TRBJ2-2; D unresolved. V lost 7 bases, J lost 1 base, and 4 bases lay in between. The CDR3 runs 12 residues. CDR3 sequence reads: CASNMNTGELFF. For the CDR3, the DNA is TGTGCCAGCAACATGAACACCGGGGAGCTGTTTTTT.

J is TRBJ1-2 and V is TRBV29-1; possibly TRBD1 for D (6 bases). Trimming removed 7 bases from V and 2 bases from J, with 11 bases in between. Germline values: CDR1 SQVTM, CDR2 ANQGSEA. There are 12 residues in the CDR3. CDR3 residues: CSEKTGNYGYTF. The CDR3 nucleotides are TGCAGCGAAAAAACAGGGAACTATGGCTACACCTTC.

V gene TRBV6-6 combines with J gene TRBJ2-3, with TRBD2 matching 9 bases. The V gene end was trimmed by 6 bases and the J gene end by 4 bases; junction bases not matched to a gene: 5. The germline gives CDR1 MNHNY, CDR2 SVGAGI (reference sequence). The CDR3 length is 14 residues. CDR3 sequence (DNA): TGTGCCAGCAGACCTAGCGGGACCGCAGATACGCAGTATTTT. This translates into CASRPSGTADTQYF.

This clonotype has only a few counts. The genes are TRBV2 and TRBJ2-7; D is perhaps TRBD1 (5 bases). This CDR3 is built from 11 residues. Germline CDR1 SNHLY, CDR2 FYNNEI. V was trimmed by 7 bases and J by 6 bases, leaving 10 bases between them. CDR3 sequence (DNA): TGTGCCAGCACAGGGTATAGCGAGCAGTACTTC. Translating it yields CASTGYSEQYF.

In this sample, this clonotype turned up many times. The rearrangement links TRBV10-3 to TRBJ2-1, with 8 bases fitting TRBD2. The CDR3 spans 18 residues. Germline V gene lookup returns CDR1 ENHRY and CDR2 SYGVKD. Trimming took 5 bases from V and 9 from J; bases not matched to a gene: 21. CDR3: CAISSPQGKAGVVVEQFF. The DNA for the CDR3 is TGTGCCATCAGTTCCCCACAGGGTAAAGCGGGAGTAGTGGTTGAGCAGTTCTTC.

The V and J genes are TRBV20-1 and TRBJ1-5; a weak D match, TRBD1 (5 bases). The CDR3 consists of 13 residues. Trimming removed 0 bases at V and 6 bases at J, with 9 bases between. Germline V lookup: CDR1 DFQATT, CDR2 SNEGSKA (reference sequence). The CDR3 spells CSARDRDVQPQHF. Here the CDR3 DNA reads TGCAGTGCTAGAGACAGGGATGTTCAGCCCCAGCATTTT.

This chain joins TRBV4-3 and TRBJ2-7; 11 bases are shared with TRBD2. The CDR3 consists of 16 residues. Germline loops: CDR1 LGHNA, CDR2 YSLEER. V lost 4 bases, J lost 2 bases, and 7 bases stayed unmatched. CDR3 coding DNA: TGCGCCAGCAGCCCACAGGGACTAGCGGAAACCTACGAGCAGTACTTC. Translated: CASSPQGLAETYEQYF.

The V and J genes are TRBV15 and TRBJ1-3; weak D call: TRBD1 (6 bases). The germline V and J ends were trimmed by 7 bases and 3 bases, with 13 bases remaining between them. Germline V lookup: CDR1 LNHNV, CDR2 YYDKDF (reference sequence). The CDR3 spans 14 residues. The DNA for the CDR3 is TGTGCCACCAAGGAGGGGGGCGGTGGAAACACCATATATTTT. Protein product: CATKEGGGGNTIYF.

This clonotype was counted ten times or more. The rearrangement joins TRBV30 to TRBJ1-2; D possibly corresponds to TRBD1 (5 bases). The CDR3 covers 13 residues. From germline, CDR1 is GTSNPN and CDR2 SVGIG (reference sequence). Trimming pared 0 bases from V and 2 bases from J, leaving 7 bases between. CDR3 nucleotide sequence: TGTGCCTGGAGTGTCGGGGACAACTATGGCTACACCTTC. Translated, it gives CAWSVGDNYGYTF.

This clonotype appeared a few times. The chain has TRBV5-4 and TRBJ2-1; 8 bases are a match to TRBD2. Germline V gives CDR1 SGHNT, CDR2 YYREEE (reference sequence). J gave up 7 bases and V 4 bases, and 7 bases lay outside the gene matches. CDR3 length: 14 amino acids. The CDR3 here is CASSARAGANEQFF. The CDR3 DNA follows: TGTGCCAGCAGCGCGAGAGCGGGAGCGAATGAGCAGTTCTTC.

The chain recombines TRBV24-1 with TRBJ2-1, with 9 bases aligning to TRBD1. The CDR3 is 14 residues long. Trimming at V came to 0 bases and at J to 8 bases, leaving 1 base not matched to a gene. Germline V gene data show CDR1 as KGHDR and CDR2 as SFDVKD. The CDR3 here is CATSDLGTGHEQFF. CDR3 in DNA: TGTGCCACCAGTGATTTGGGGACAGGGCATGAGCAGTTCTTC.

This clonotype was picked up one time. This rearrangement joins TRBV12-3 or TRBV12-4 to TRBJ1-3; no reliable D call. Trimming cost V 10 bases and J 2 bases, with 12 bases left between them. The CDR3 runs to 13 residues. The chain's CDR3 is CANSRVPGNTIYF. As DNA, the CDR3 is TGTGCCAATTCAAGGGTTCCTGGAAACACCATATATTTT.

The genes are TRBV10-3 and TRBJ2-7; tentatively, D is TRBD2 (6 bases). Trimming shortened V by 2 bases and J by 6 bases, and 11 bases separated the two germline ends. The CDR3 sequence is 13 residues long. The germline V gene has CDR1 ENHRY and CDR2 SYGVKD. This chain's CDR3 is CAISERLGGEQYF. The CDR3 DNA is TGTGCCATCAGTGAGAGACTGGGAGGCGAGCAGTACTTC.

The chain employs TRBV18 and TRBJ1-1; 7 bases align to TRBD1. The CDR3 contains 12 residues. CDR1 and CDR2 from the germline V gene are KGHSH and LQKENI. V shed 3 bases and J 9 bases; nucleotides not matched to a gene: 4. In nucleotides, the CDR3 is TGTGCCAGCTCACCGAAACAGGGGCAAGCTTTCTTT. It specifies CASSPKQGQAFF.

In DNA, the CDR3 is TGCGCCAGCAGCCAAGCGCCGGGGGCCAGCAATCAGCCCCAGCATTTT. Its translation: CASSQAPGASNQPQHF. This chain uses TRBV4-1 with TRBJ1-5; tentatively, D is TRBD1 (6 bases). CDR1 is MGHRA, CDR2 YSYEKL, per germline. The CDR3 runs to 16 residues. The ends were cut back, 1 base at V and 1 base at J, with 11 bases in the middle.

This clonotype was seen only a few times. The CDR3, as DNA: TGCAGCGTTGAGAATAAGGGAGGCAATGAGCAGTTCTTC. This codes for CSVENKGGNEQFF. The chain links TRBV29-1 to TRBJ2-1, with a tentative D call TRBD2 (6 bases). This CDR3 contains 13 residues. The V gene's germline CDR1 is SQVTM and CDR2 ANQGSEA. The V end lost 3 bases, the J end lost 6 bases, and 12 bases lay between the germline ends.